The T cell receptor (beta chain) described here comes from a study of shared clonotypes between healthy human individuals. Whole-study context: Each donor's CD4 naive and CD4 memory cells filled three plates apiece, CD8 naive two, and CD8 memory one.

CDR1 is SGHTA, CDR2 FQGTGA, per germline. Trimming left V 5 bases short and J 11 bases short, with 21 bases between. The CDR3 has 14 amino acids. The input for sorted-subset replicate PCRs was around 210 ng DNA, some 28,000 T cell genomes. The assay was immunoSEQ multiplex PCR, and TCRdb's table has in-frame clones only and misses some. The sample has some 1.5 million clones, approximately 98% seen once. The gene calls are TRBV7-3 and TRBJ1-1; D might be TRBD1 (5 bases). The sample consisted of naive CD4+ T cells sorted from blood. The subset denotes: CD45RA+ positively selected. This TCR derives from a man in his thirties or forties in good health. The CDR3 nucleotides are TGTGCCAGCAGCCCATCACAGGTGATAAGGTCTGCTTTCTTT. Protein: CASSPSQVIRSAFF.